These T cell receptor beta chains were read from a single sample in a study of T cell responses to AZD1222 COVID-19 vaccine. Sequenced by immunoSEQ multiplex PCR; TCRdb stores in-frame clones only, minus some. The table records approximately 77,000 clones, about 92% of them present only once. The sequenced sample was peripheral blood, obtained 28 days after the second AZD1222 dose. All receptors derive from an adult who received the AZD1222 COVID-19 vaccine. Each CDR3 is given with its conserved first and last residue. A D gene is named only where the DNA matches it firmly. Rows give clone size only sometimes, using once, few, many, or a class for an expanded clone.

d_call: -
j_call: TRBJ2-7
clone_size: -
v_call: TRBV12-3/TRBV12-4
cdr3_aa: CASRVPEGEQYF
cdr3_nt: TGTGCCAGCAGGGTCCCCGAGGGGGAGCAGTACTTC

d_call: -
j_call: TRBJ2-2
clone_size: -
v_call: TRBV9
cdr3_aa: CASSQRGRDTGELFF
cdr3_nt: TGTGCCAGCAGCCAACGGGGCAGAGATACCGGGGAGCTGTTTTTT

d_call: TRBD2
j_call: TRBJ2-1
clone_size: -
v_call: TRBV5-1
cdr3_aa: CASSLPTSPGLAGVGAYNEQFF
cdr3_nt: TGCGCCAGCAGCTTGCCAACATCCCCGGGACTAGCGGGAGTAGGCGCCTACAATGAGCAGTTCTTC

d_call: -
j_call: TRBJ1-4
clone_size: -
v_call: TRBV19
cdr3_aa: CASSMSGATNEKLFF
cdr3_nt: TGTGCCAGTAGTATGTCCGGGGCAACTAATGAAAAACTGTTTTTT

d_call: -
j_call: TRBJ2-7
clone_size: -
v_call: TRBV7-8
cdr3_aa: CASSLELRMSSYEQYF
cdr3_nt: TGTGCCAGCAGCTTAGAGTTACGGATGAGCTCCTACGAGCAGTACTTC

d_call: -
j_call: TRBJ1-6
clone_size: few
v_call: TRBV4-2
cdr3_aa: CASSQDFGRGSPLHF
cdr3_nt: TGTGCCAGCAGCCAAGATTTTGGCAGGGGTTCACCCCTCCACTTT

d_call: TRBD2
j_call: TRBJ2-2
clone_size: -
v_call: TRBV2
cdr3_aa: CASMRPGGPDTGELFF
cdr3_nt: TGTGCCAGCATGAGGCCGGGAGGGCCGGACACCGGGGAGCTGTTTTTT

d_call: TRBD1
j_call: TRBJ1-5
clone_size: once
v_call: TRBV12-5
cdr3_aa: CASGLVAGQGNQPQHF
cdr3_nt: TGTGCTAGTGGTTTGGTGGCGGGACAGGGTAATCAGCCCCAGCATTTT

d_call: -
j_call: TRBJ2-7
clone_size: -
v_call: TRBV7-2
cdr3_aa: CASSFSALPLDEQYF
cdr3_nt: TGTGCCAGCAGCTTCAGCGCCCTCCCCTTGGACGAGCAGTACTTC

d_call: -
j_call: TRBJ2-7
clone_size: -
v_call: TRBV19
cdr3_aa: CASSLTQWREQYF
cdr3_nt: TGTGCCAGTAGCCTGACACAGTGGCGCGAGCAGTACTTC

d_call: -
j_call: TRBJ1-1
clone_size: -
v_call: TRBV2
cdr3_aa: CASSETVMNTEAFF
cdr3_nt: TGTGCCAGCAGTGAAACGGTAATGAACACTGAAGCTTTCTTT

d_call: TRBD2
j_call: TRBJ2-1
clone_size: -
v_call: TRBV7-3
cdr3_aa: CASSLNLAGEPPLEQFF
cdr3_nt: TGTGCCAGCAGCTTAAATCTAGCGGGAGAACCGCCCCTGGAGCAGTTCTTC

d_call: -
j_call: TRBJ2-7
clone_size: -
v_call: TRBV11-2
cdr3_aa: CASSFPGGRVDEQYF
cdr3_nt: TGTGCCAGCAGCTTCCCTGGGGGCAGGGTTGACGAGCAGTACTTC

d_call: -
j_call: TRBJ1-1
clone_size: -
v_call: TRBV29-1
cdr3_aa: CSVARLPNTEAFF
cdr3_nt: TGCAGCGTTGCAAGACTGCCGAACACTGAAGCTTTCTTT

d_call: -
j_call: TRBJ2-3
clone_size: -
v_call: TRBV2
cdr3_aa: CASSSFGIASTDTQYF
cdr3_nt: TGTGCCAGCAGCTCCTTTGGGATAGCAAGCACAGATACGCAGTATTTT